These T cell receptor beta chains were read from a single sample in a study of control samples from healthy donors and cancer patients. Profiling relied on immunoSEQ multiplex PCR, and the TCRdb table lists in-frame clones only, not all of them. Of more than 75,000 clones listed, over 60% are singletons. Sequencing was performed on blood. Every receptor here comes from a woman aged 30 to 39 in good health. Each CDR3 is given with its conserved first and last residue. A D gene is named only where the DNA matches it firmly. Size values are once, few and many counts, or a class for expanded clones, and some rows have none.

j_gene	abundance	v_gene	d_gene	CDR3nt	CDR3aa
TRBJ2-3	-	TRBV9	-	TGTGCCAGCAGCGTCACTGGCACAGATACGCAGTATTTT	CASSVTGTDTQYF
TRBJ1-1	-	TRBV29-1	-	TGCAGCGTTGAACTGGGGGATGAAGCTTTCTTT	CSVELGDEAFF
TRBJ1-2	-	TRBV4-3	-	TGCGCCAGCAGCCAAGATATCAGGGACGGCTACACCTTC	CASSQDIRDGYTF
TRBJ2-5	-	TRBV6-5	-	TGTGCCAGCAGTTACTCGAGTATAGGGGGGTTAGAGACCCAGTACTTC	CASSYSSIGGLETQYF
TRBJ1-3	-	TRBV9	-	TGTGCCAGCAGCGCTCAGGACAGCTCTGGAAACACCATATATTTT	CASSAQDSSGNTIYF
TRBJ1-2	-	TRBV5-6	-	TGTGCCAGCAGCCTCCGGGGGGGAGATGGCTACACCTTC	CASSLRGGDGYTF
TRBJ2-5	-	TRBV12-5	TRBD1	TGTGCTAGTACCGACAGGGGAGATGAGACCCAGTACTTC	CASTDRGDETQYF
TRBJ2-3	-	TRBV11-3	TRBD2	TGTGCCAGCAGCTTAGGGACTAGCGGTTACACAGATACGCAGTATTTT	CASSLGTSGYTDTQYF
TRBJ2-7	-	TRBV4-3	-	TGCGCCAGCAGCCAAGGAGGGACTTCCTACGAGCAGTACTTC	CASSQGGTSYEQYF
TRBJ1-2	-	TRBV9	TRBD1	TGTGCCAGCAGCGTAGCTCTTATTCCAGGGGGCACTAACTATGGCTACACCTTC	CASSVALIPGGTNYGYTF
TRBJ1-2	-	TRBV25-1	-	TGTGCCAGCAGTGGCTATGGCTACACCTTC	CASSGYGYTF
TRBJ1-2	-	TRBV3-1/TRBV3-2	-	TGTGCCAGCAGCCAAGAATTACAGGCCTATGGCTACACCTTC	CASSQELQAYGYTF
TRBJ2-2	-	TRBV9	TRBD2	TGTGCCAGCAGCCAGGGACTAGCGGCGAACACCGGGGAGCTGTTTTTT	CASSQGLAANTGELFF
TRBJ1-3	-	TRBV5-5	TRBD1	TGTGCCAGCAGCTTGAGGGGACAGGTTTATTCTGGAAACACCATATATTTT	CASSLRGQVYSGNTIYF
TRBJ2-5	-	TRBV11-2	TRBD1	TGTGCCAGCAGCTTAGTAGGACAGGGCCGGGAGACCCAGTACTTC	CASSLVGQGRETQYF
TRBJ1-4	-	TRBV6-5	-	TGTGCCAGCAGGGTAACAGGGTTTGGAGAAAAACTGTTTTTT	CASRVTGFGEKLFF
TRBJ1-2	-	TRBV27	-	TGTGCCAGCAGGCTCGCTCCTTCAGGGGACTATGGCTACACCTTC	CASRLAPSGDYGYTF
TRBJ1-3	-	TRBV6-5	-	TGTGCCAGCAGCCCCAGGACCTACTCTGGAAACACCATATATTTT	CASSPRTYSGNTIYF
TRBJ2-3	-	TRBV5-1	-	TGCGCCAGCAGCTTGTCCGGGGCAGGCATGGGTTTT	CASSLSGAGMGF
TRBJ2-3	once	TRBV5-1	TRBD2	TGCGCCAGCAGCTTGGTAGGCGGGGGGGCTGCCCCAGATACGCAGTATTTT	CASSLVGGGAAPDTQYF
TRBJ2-3	-	TRBV14	-	TGTGCCAGCAGCCAAGCTCTGAGAGGGACCACAGATACGCAGTATTTT	CASSQALRGTTDTQYF
TRBJ1-1	-	TRBV10-3	-	TGTGCCATCCGATCCGGGACATCGAACACTGAAGCTTTCTTT	CAIRSGTSNTEAFF
TRBJ1-2	-	TRBV5-1	TRBD1	TGCGCCAGCAGCCCTCTAACGGACAGGGCTGGAGGCTACACCTTC	CASSPLTDRAGGYTF
TRBJ2-2	few	TRBV7-3	TRBD1	TGTGCCAGCAGCTTAAGTGGGGGACAGGGGAACACCGGGGAGCTGTTTTTT	CASSLSGGQGNTGELFF
TRBJ2-7	-	TRBV6-5	-	TGTGCCAGCAGGGGGGGCTACGAGCAGTACTTC	CASRGGYEQYF
TRBJ1-2	-	TRBV12-5	-	TGTGCTAGTGGTTTGGGGCAGGGTGGTGGCTACACCTTC	CASGLGQGGGYTF
TRBJ2-5	-	TRBV5-5	TRBD1	TGTGCCAGCAGCTTGGTGACAGGGGCCCAAAAGGTTTTCCAGTACTTC	CASSLVTGAQKVFQYF
TRBJ2-3	-	TRBV18	-	TGTGCCAGCTCACCATTGGGGGCAGGAACAGATACGCAGTATTTT	CASSPLGAGTDTQYF
TRBJ1-3	-	TRBV5-1	TRBD1	TGCGCCAGCAGCTGGGGACAGGGTGGATCTGGAAACACCATATATTTT	CASSWGQGGSGNTIYF